This TCR beta chain is drawn from a study of monozygotic twins with inflammatory bowel disease. Study results and caveats: In these data, no single strong IBD-associated signal or clonotype received support.

A note on this clonotype: Its antigen is not identified.

Eight distinct reactions (per sample) were used to make the cDNA. TCRdb reworked the 5' RACE reads into one entry per CDR3 protein, no DNA. This listing includes fewer than 550,000 distinct CDR3 sequences. This CDR3 is built from 14 residues. Germline V CDR1 and CDR2: SEHNR, FQNEAQ (reference sequence). An approximately 2.7 ml blood sample was drawn per donor. The template was total RNA from whole blood, with no T cell sorting. The chain carries TRBV7-9 and TRBJ1-1; there is no DNA to check the TCRdb D call of TRBD1. The sequenced sample was blood. The clonotype was recovered from a human donor with ulcerative colitis or Crohn's disease, or a healthy co-twin of an affected twin (not recorded which). The CDR3 loop reads CASSPSPGGTEAFF.